The 7 T cell receptor beta chains below all came from one sample that was sequenced in a study of shared clonotypes between healthy human individuals. This table comes from immunoSEQ multiplex PCR, and its TCRdb copy is limited to in-frame clones, with some not included. Of roughly 2.2 million clones in the sample, approximately 93% were seen once. Material for sequencing was naive CD4+ T cells from PBMCs. Described subset: CD45RA+ positively selected. These receptors all stem from a man between 18 and 35 years old in good health. Some clones in this sample may be carry-over from other donors' samples.

V and J are TRBV2 and TRBJ1-2; D perhaps matches TRBD1 (5 bases). Trimming pared 2 bases from V and 8 bases from J, leaving 15 bases between. This CDR3 spans 14 amino acids. Germline CDR1 and CDR2: SNHLY and FYNNEI. The CDR3 DNA follows: TGTGCCAGCAGTGAATTGGGGCAGGATGAGGGCTACACCTTC. This codes for CASSELGQDEGYTF.

This chain joins TRBV6-6 and TRBJ2-5; D might be TRBD1 or TRBD2, each matching 5 bases. CDR1 is MNHNY, CDR2 SVGAGI, per germline (reference sequence). This CDR3 region has 14 residues. V was cut by 2 bases and J by 3 bases, with 10 bases left in between. The CDR3 sequence: CASSYRDGKETQYF. The CDR3 nucleotides are TGTGCCAGCAGTTACAGGGACGGTAAAGAGACCCAGTACTTC.

The genes are TRBV29-1 and TRBJ1-4; no definite D call. Trimming left V 5 bases short and J 7 bases short, with 20 bases between. Germline assignment: CDR1 SQVTM and CDR2 ANQGSEA. The CDR3 spans 15 residues. In nucleotides, the CDR3 is TGCAGCGTTTCACCTAAGGGAACCTATTCTGAAAAACTGTTTTTT. It codes for CSVSPKGTYSEKLFF. Variable domain in full (rest from reference TRBV29-1 and TRBJ1-4): SAVISQKPSRDICQRGTSLTIQCQVDSQVTMMFWYRQQPGQSLTLIATANQGSEATYESGFVIDKFPISRPNLTFSTLTVSNMSPEDSSIYLCSVSPKGTYSEKLFFGSGTQLSVL.

The rearrangement uses TRBV2 and TRBJ1-3, with D hard to call. The V gene's germline CDR1 is SNHLY and CDR2 FYNNEI. V was trimmed by 4 bases and J by 0 bases, leaving 13 bases between them. The CDR3 spans 16 residues. CDR3 protein: CASSVVSGDSGNTIYF. CDR3 in DNA: TGTGCCAGCAGTGTTGTCAGTGGGGACTCTGGAAACACCATATATTTT.

The chain recombines TRBV2 with TRBJ1-1, with D uncertain. Trimming took off 7 bases at V and 2 bases at J, with 14 bases between the two ends. The CDR3 sequence is 14 residues long. CDR1 is SNHLY, CDR2 FYNNEI, per germline. The CDR3 DNA follows: TGTGCCAGCATCCCGACGGCTTACAACACTGAAGCTTTCTTT. This codes for CASIPTAYNTEAFF.

This sequence joins TRBV14 and TRBJ2-5; 7 bases map to TRBD1. From germline, CDR1 is SGHDN and CDR2 FVKESK. V gave up 0 bases and J gave up 0 bases; unmatched junction bases: 4. CDR3 length: 16 amino acids. The DNA of the CDR3 is TGTGCCAGCAGCCAAGAAAGGGGACAGAACCAAGAGACCCAGTACTTC. Protein sequence: CASSQERGQNQETQYF.

For the CDR3, the DNA is TGTGCCAGCAGTGAACTTACAAACCAGCCCCAGCATTTT. The encoded protein is CASSELTNQPQHF. This sequence joins TRBV6-1 and TRBJ1-5; no firm D call. Germline V gene data show CDR1 as MNHNS and CDR2 as SASEGT. Trimming stripped 2 bases from V and 7 bases from J, with 9 bases between. This CDR3 has 13 residues.